The sequence of this TCR beta chain was determined in a study of CD8 T cells in ankylosing spondylitis. Quantitative 5'-RACE with molecular barcodes was used to make the TCR beta libraries. TCRdb re-called the 5' RACE reads through MiXCR, storing one row per CDR3 protein. The data contain under 550,000 distinct CDR3 sequences, roughly a quarter of them seen just once; the ten biggest clones take up roughly 0.9%. A note on this clonotype: Its antigen is undetermined.

Study results and limitations: Matched ankylosing spondylitis synovial fluid reportedly showed significant enrichment of disease-linked clones. Seemingly characteristic of ankylosing spondylitis blood was a TCR beta motif consisting of 7 or 8 highly homologous variants.

In germline, CDR1 is MNHNS, CDR2 SASEGT. The CDR3 extends over 14 amino acids. The germline V and J ends were trimmed by 5 bases and 5 bases, with 10 bases remaining between them. This TCR was recovered from a male donor with ankylosing spondylitis. V is TRBV6-1 and J is TRBJ1-6; tentatively, D is TRBD1 (5 bases). Sequencing input: blood, either unsorted or a sorted T cell fraction (not recorded which). CDR3 bases: TGTGCCAGCAGTAAGAAGGGGAATAATTCACCCCTCCACTTT. Its protein product is CASSKKGNNSPLHF.